These T cell receptor beta chains were read from a single sample in a study of blood T cell repertoires in COVID-19. Method: immunoSEQ multiplex PCR; TCRdb's copy keeps in-frame clones and lacks some. Among about 200,000 clones, approximately 84% were seen once, and the ten largest hold 6.9%. Sequences were obtained from peripheral blood. The receptors shown here come from a human donor with acute or convalescent COVID-19. The donor label of this sample is uncertain. The CDR3 runs from the conserved cysteine through the conserved F or W. Clone size is given for some rows only: seen once, a few or many times, or a class if the clone is expanded.

abundance: .; j_gene: TRBJ1-5; v_gene: TRBV27; CDR3aa: CASSLSQGVNQPQHF
abundance: .; j_gene: TRBJ1-5; v_gene: TRBV19; CDR3aa: CASSMGGYSNQPQHF
abundance: .; j_gene: TRBJ1-5; v_gene: TRBV27; CDR3aa: CASSPGQGGNQPQHF
abundance: few; j_gene: TRBJ1-1; v_gene: TRBV3-1/TRBV3-2; CDR3aa: CASSQDRVIETEAFF
abundance: once; j_gene: TRBJ2-7; v_gene: TRBV5-4; CDR3aa: CASSLAGGQSSYEQYF
abundance: .; j_gene: TRBJ1-2; v_gene: TRBV5-6; CDR3aa: CASSTGTGGFGYTF
abundance: .; j_gene: TRBJ2-1; v_gene: TRBV7-7; CDR3aa: CASSQRDSNEQFF
abundance: .; j_gene: TRBJ1-6; v_gene: TRBV15; CDR3aa: CATSIGQGGSPLHF
abundance: .; j_gene: TRBJ1-5; v_gene: TRBV6-2/TRBV6-3; CDR3aa: CASSATGGNQPQHF
abundance: .; j_gene: TRBJ2-7; v_gene: TRBV27; CDR3aa: CASSLGGVRYEQYF
abundance: .; j_gene: TRBJ2-1; v_gene: TRBV5-8; CDR3aa: CASSSGTSRVLHEQFF
abundance: .; j_gene: TRBJ2-5; v_gene: TRBV9; CDR3aa: CASSGHTSGRVQVWETQYF
abundance: .; j_gene: TRBJ1-1; v_gene: TRBV7-9; CDR3aa: CASSSSGGTEAFF
abundance: few; j_gene: TRBJ1-2; v_gene: TRBV4-2; CDR3aa: CASSQDWDSSTNYGYTF
abundance: once; j_gene: TRBJ1-5; v_gene: TRBV19; CDR3aa: CASSRTGGSNQPQHF
abundance: .; j_gene: TRBJ2-7; v_gene: TRBV19; CDR3aa: CASKRTTQSSSYEQYF
abundance: .; j_gene: TRBJ1-1; v_gene: TRBV6-5; CDR3aa: CASSYNPDTEAFF
abundance: once; j_gene: TRBJ2-7; v_gene: TRBV29-1; CDR3aa: CSVVRGTGDYEQYF
abundance: .; j_gene: TRBJ1-5; v_gene: TRBV15; CDR3aa: CATSRAGQPISNQPQHF
abundance: .; j_gene: TRBJ2-7; v_gene: TRBV27; CDR3aa: CASSRLGVSYEQYF
abundance: .; j_gene: TRBJ2-7; v_gene: TRBV3-1/TRBV3-2; CDR3aa: CASSRGSMFSYEQYF
abundance: .; j_gene: TRBJ2-7; v_gene: TRBV28; CDR3aa: CASSLIRLAGVSEQYF
abundance: .; j_gene: TRBJ2-2; v_gene: TRBV29-1; CDR3aa: CSVVYTGSNTGELFF
abundance: .; j_gene: TRBJ2-1; v_gene: TRBV5-1; CDR3aa: CASSLEQGVTEQFF
abundance: .; j_gene: TRBJ2-2; v_gene: TRBV14; CDR3aa: CASSQGPAGATGELFF
abundance: .; j_gene: TRBJ2-2; v_gene: TRBV7-3; CDR3aa: CASSLIAVSGTGELFF
abundance: .; j_gene: TRBJ1-2; v_gene: TRBV5-1; CDR3aa: CASSSGQGYGYTF
abundance: .; j_gene: TRBJ1-2; v_gene: TRBV28; CDR3aa: CASRWTGDGYTF
abundance: .; j_gene: TRBJ1-5; v_gene: TRBV19; CDR3aa: CASSIWFRQDQPQHF
abundance: .; j_gene: TRBJ1-1; v_gene: TRBV4-3; CDR3aa: CASSQGPGTEAFF
abundance: .; j_gene: TRBJ2-5; v_gene: TRBV7-3; CDR3aa: CASSPGGYQETQYF
abundance: .; j_gene: TRBJ2-1; v_gene: TRBV14; CDR3aa: CASSQDLGTGFYNEQFF
abundance: .; j_gene: TRBJ1-5; v_gene: TRBV28; CDR3aa: CASSPSTGSNQPQHF
abundance: .; j_gene: TRBJ2-3; v_gene: TRBV5-1; CDR3aa: CASSLTSWGTDTQYF
abundance: .; j_gene: TRBJ1-2; v_gene: TRBV28; CDR3aa: CASSIPGERYTF
abundance: .; j_gene: TRBJ2-7; v_gene: TRBV6-5; CDR3aa: CASSYSGQTTQQYF
abundance: .; j_gene: TRBJ1-2; v_gene: TRBV6-2/TRBV6-3; CDR3aa: CASSFAGAYGYTF
abundance: .; j_gene: TRBJ2-3; v_gene: TRBV5-1; CDR3aa: CASSDRDPTDTQYF
abundance: .; j_gene: TRBJ2-2; v_gene: TRBV7-3; CDR3aa: CASSQAGAHTGELFF
abundance: .; j_gene: TRBJ2-7; v_gene: TRBV19; CDR3aa: CASSADRFPTYEQYF
abundance: .; j_gene: TRBJ2-5; v_gene: TRBV14; CDR3aa: CASSQVRPTGETQYF
abundance: .; j_gene: TRBJ1-1; v_gene: TRBV19; CDR3aa: CASSPGTGRMNTEAFF
abundance: .; j_gene: TRBJ2-1; v_gene: TRBV7-8; CDR3aa: CASSVRGQGAISSYNEQFF
abundance: many; j_gene: TRBJ2-2; v_gene: TRBV5-4; CDR3aa: CASSSTGAYTGELFF
abundance: .; j_gene: TRBJ2-3; v_gene: TRBV27; CDR3aa: CASSLAGGRTDTQYF
abundance: once; j_gene: TRBJ1-3; v_gene: TRBV5-1; CDR3aa: CASSSGTAGNTIYF
abundance: .; j_gene: TRBJ1-3; v_gene: TRBV3-1/TRBV3-2; CDR3aa: CASRYSGNTIYF
abundance: .; j_gene: TRBJ1-2; v_gene: TRBV24-1; CDR3aa: CATSDPSLVDYGYTF
abundance: .; j_gene: TRBJ1-4; v_gene: TRBV5-1; CDR3aa: CASSLEHPEKLFF
abundance: .; j_gene: TRBJ1-1; v_gene: TRBV5-4; CDR3aa: CASSPGTGGNTEAFF
abundance: .; j_gene: TRBJ2-1; v_gene: TRBV19; CDR3aa: CASSIMVFRTGHNEQFF
abundance: .; j_gene: TRBJ2-7; v_gene: TRBV5-1; CDR3aa: CASSLVGGGPIHEQYF
abundance: .; j_gene: TRBJ2-7; v_gene: TRBV19; CDR3aa: CASTRGGTYEQYF
abundance: few; j_gene: TRBJ2-1; v_gene: TRBV15; CDR3aa: CATSRLLGAGGAYNEQFF